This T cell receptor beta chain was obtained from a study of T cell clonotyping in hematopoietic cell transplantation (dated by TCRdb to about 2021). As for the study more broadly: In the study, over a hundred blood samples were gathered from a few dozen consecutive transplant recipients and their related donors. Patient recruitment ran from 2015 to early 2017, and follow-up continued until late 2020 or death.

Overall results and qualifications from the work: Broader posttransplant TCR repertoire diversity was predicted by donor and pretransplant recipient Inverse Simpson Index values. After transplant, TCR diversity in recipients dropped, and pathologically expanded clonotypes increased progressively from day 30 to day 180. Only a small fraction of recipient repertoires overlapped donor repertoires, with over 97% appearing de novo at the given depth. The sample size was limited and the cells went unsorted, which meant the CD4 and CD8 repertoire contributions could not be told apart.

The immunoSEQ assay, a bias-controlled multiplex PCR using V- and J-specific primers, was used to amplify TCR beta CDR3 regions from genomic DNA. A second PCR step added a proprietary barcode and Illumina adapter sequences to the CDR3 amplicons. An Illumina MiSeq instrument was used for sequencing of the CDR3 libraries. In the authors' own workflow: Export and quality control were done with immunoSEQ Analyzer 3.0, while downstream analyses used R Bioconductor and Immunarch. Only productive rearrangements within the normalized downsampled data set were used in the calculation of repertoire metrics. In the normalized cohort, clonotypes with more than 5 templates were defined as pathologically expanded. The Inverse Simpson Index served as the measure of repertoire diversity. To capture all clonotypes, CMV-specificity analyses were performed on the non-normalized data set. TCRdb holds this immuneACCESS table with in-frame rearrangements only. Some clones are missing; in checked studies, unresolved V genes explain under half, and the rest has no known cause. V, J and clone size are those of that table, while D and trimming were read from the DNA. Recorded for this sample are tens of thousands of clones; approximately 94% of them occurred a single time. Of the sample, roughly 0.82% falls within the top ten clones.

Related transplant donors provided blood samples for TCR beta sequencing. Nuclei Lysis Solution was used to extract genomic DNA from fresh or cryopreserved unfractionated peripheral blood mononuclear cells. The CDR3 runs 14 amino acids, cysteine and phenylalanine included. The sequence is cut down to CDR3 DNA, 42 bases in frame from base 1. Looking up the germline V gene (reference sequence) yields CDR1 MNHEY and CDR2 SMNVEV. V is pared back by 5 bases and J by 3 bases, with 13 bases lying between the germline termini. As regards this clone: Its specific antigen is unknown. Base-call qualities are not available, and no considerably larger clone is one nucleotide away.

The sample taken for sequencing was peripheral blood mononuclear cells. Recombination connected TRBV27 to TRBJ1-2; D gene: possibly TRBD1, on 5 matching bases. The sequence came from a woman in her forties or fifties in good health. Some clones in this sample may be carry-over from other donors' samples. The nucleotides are TGTGCCAGCAGTACAGATAAGGGGTACTATGGCTACACCTTC. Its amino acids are CASSTDKGYYGYTF.